This T cell receptor (beta chain) was retrieved from a study of T-cell memory formation after mild COVID-19 (dated by TCRdb to the early 2020s). About the study as a whole: Most TCR sequence clusters were specific to one of the two donors. In a couple of donors, T-cell clones that expanded and contracted after mild COVID-19 were tracked by sequencing TCRalpha and TCRbeta repertoires over time. Two young, previously healthy adult volunteers, one female and one male, were included in the cohort. What the authors observed across the whole study: Balanced CD4/CD8 phenotypes were observed for clones contracting from day 15 to 85, whereas a bias towards CD4+ was observed for a second wave of clones expanding from day 15 to 37. Contracting CD4+ clones turned up mainly in the CM and EM memory subsets, whereas EMRA was where CD8+ clones were enriched. Some responding clones were found in pre-infection memory, which suggests that pre-existing cross-reactive memory T cells took part in the SARS-CoV-2 response. The study included only a couple of mild cases, and larger cohorts that include severe cases with pre-infection samples were judged to be necessary. SARS-CoV-2 specificity was not confirmed for the second-wave clones peaking on day 37.

Ficoll-Paque density gradient centrifugation was used to isolate PBMCs. V lost 8 bases and J lost 3 bases; the stretch between them is 4 bases long. CDR1 and CDR2 were assigned from the germline V gene as MDHEN and SYDVKM. From its cysteine to its phenylalanine, the CDR3 spans 10 amino acids. CDR3 DNA is the only sequence kept; it has 30 bases, read in frame from the first base. Concerning this clonotype: Its antigen is currently not known. The input lacks base qualities; no much larger clone sits a single base away.

The reads were generated on an Illumina NovaSeq 6000. Using 5'RACE with constant-segment primers, TCRalpha and TCRbeta cDNA libraries were constructed, with sample barcodes and unique molecular identifiers added in the process. RNA was extracted from every sample with Trizol reagent. Library amplification was performed in two PCR steps, and a second sample barcode and Illumina TruSeq adapters were introduced in the second step. Sequencing of libraries was performed on an Illumina NovaSeq with 2 x 150 bp paired-end reads. Per the original workflow: With migec v1.2.7, reads were demultiplexed and then collapsed into UMI-guided consensus sequences. Using mixcr v2.1.11, UMI consensuses were aligned to TRA and TRB V and J templates and then assembled into clonotypes. A clonotype was counted as expanded or contracted only when both edgeR and NoisET called the clonotype significant, with the noise models trained on biological replicates. For edgeR calls, a false discovery rate-adjusted p below 0.01 and a log2 fold-change threshold of 1 were applied. As an exploratory analysis of dynamics, max-normalized trajectories of the 1000 most abundant clonotypes were examined with PCA combined with hierarchical clustering. Each responding clone was given a CD4 or CD8 phenotype based on the CD4+ and CD8+ repertoires, which had been sequenced separately. The public reads were reanalyzed by TCRdb: fastp trimming at Q25, MiXCR alignment, in-frame beta chains only. When rows share a CDR3 protein, they turn into one entry using the most common DNA and genes. The V and J calls and clone size come from TCRdb's table, not from the authors' own analysis. This sample holds 250,000 to 350,000 distinct CDR3 sequences; roughly a fifth were observed only once. The top ten clonotypes cover roughly 20% of the sample.

Sequencing was performed on PBMCs or a T cell subset sorted from them (not recorded which). This clonotype was sampled from a man aged 18 to 30 who had mild COVID-19 (a few samples of this study predate the infection). The sample titles of this study are shuffled in the database, so cell type and time point are left out; the donor was told from shared clones. The chain couples TRBV28 to TRBJ1-2; no D segment can be confidently identified. The DNA sequence follows: TGTGCCAGCGGGGACTATGGCTACACCTTC. Translation gives CASGDYGYTF.